The clone carrying this T cell receptor beta chain was observed a few times. Its antigen is as yet unknown. The entry originates in a study of regulatory T cells in long-lasting Graves disease. The germline V and J ends were trimmed by 5 bases and 9 bases, with 17 bases remaining between them. Germline V gene sequence: CDR1 SGHTA, CDR2 FQGNSA. The CDR3 runs to 14 residues. Arm-PCR of CDR3 regions with iRepertoire HTBI primers generated TCR beta libraries. Using its own MiXCR run on the multiplex PCR reads, TCRdb lists one record per CDR3 protein. This sample has over 350,000 distinct CDR3 sequences, with less than 25% found just once. Findings and caveats of the study: The study found lower TCR diversity in persistent Graves' patients than in newly diagnosed ones. Favoring TRBV28, TRBJ1-2 and TRBJ2-5 was a feature seen in persistent disease.

Described time point: persistent/refractory GD, antithyroid drugs over 5 years with positive TRAb. The TCR library was made from RNA that had been extracted from PBMCs in TRIzol. The sequence derives from a female donor with Graves disease. Sequenced material: peripheral blood mononuclear cells (PBMCs), taken when the disease was refractory, from a patient treated with antithyroid drugs. V and J are TRBV7-2 and TRBJ1-5, with D perhaps matching TRBD1 (5 bases). CDR3 loop: CASSEMDGALPQHF. CDR3 DNA sequence: TGTGCCAGCAGCGAAATGGACGGGGCTCTGCCCCAGCATTTT. Drawing the rest from reference TRBV7-2 and TRBJ1-5, the complete variable domain is GAGVSQSPSNKVTEKGKDVELRCDPISGHTALYWYRQSLGQGLEFLIYFQGNSAPDKSGLPSDRFSAERTGGSVSTLTIQRTQQEDSAVYLCASSEMDGALPQHFGDGTRLSIL.